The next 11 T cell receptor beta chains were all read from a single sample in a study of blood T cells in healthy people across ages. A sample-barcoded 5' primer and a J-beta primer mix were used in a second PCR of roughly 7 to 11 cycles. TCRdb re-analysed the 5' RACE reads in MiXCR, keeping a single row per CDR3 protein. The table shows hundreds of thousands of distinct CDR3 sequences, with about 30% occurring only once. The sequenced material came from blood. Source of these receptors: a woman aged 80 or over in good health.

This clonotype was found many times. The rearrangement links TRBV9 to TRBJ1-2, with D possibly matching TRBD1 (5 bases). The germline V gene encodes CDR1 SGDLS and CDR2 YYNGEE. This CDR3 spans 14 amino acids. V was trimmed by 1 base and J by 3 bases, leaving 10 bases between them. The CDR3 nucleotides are TGTGCCAGCAGCGTATCAGGGTCTTACTATGGCTACACCTTC. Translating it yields CASSVSGSYYGYTF. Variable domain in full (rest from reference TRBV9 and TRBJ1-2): DSGVTQTPKHLITATGQRVTLRCSPRSGDLSVYWYQQSLDQGLQFLIQYYNGEERAKGNILERFSAQQFPDLHSELNLSSLELGDSALYFCASSVSGSYYGYTFGSGTRLTVV.

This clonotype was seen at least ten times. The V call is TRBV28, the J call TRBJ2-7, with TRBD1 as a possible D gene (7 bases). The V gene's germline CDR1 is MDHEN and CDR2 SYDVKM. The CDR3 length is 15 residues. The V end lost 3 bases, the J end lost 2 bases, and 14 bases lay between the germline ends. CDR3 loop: CASSFFRGEAYEQYF. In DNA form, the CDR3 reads TGTGCCAGCAGTTTCTTCAGGGGGGAGGCCTACGAGCAGTACTTC.

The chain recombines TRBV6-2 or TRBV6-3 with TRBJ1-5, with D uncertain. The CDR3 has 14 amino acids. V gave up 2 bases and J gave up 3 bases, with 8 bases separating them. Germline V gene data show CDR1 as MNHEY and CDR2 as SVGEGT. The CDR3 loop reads CASSYALNNQPQHF. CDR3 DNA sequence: TGTGCCAGCAGTTACGCGTTGAACAATCAGCCCCAGCATTTT.

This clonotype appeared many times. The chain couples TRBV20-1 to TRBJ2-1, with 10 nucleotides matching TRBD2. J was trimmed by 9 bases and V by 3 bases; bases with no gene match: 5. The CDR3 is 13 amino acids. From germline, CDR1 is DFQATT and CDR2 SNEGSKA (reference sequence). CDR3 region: CSARFIAGGEQFF. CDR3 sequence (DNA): TGCAGTGCTAGGTTTATAGCGGGGGGTGAGCAGTTCTTC.

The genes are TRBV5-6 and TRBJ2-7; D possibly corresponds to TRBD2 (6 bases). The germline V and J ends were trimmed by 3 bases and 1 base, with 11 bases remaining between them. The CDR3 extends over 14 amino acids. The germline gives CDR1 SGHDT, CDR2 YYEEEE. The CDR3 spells CASSSTRLSYEQYF. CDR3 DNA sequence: TGTGCCAGCAGCTCGACTAGACTTTCCTACGAGCAGTACTTC.

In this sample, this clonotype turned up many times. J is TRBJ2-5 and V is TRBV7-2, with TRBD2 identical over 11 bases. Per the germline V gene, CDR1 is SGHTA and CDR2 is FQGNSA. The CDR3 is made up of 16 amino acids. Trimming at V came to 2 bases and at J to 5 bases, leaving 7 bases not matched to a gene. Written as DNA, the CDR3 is TGTGCCAGCAGCTTACTAGCGGGAGGAGTAGGTGAGACCCAGTACTTC. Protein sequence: CASSLLAGGVGETQYF.

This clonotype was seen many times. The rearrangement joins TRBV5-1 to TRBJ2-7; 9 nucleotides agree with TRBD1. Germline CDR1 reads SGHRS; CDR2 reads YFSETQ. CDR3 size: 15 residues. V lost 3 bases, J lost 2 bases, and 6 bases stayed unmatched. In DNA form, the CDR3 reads TGCGCCAGCAGCTCTGACAGGGGGGCCACCTACGAGCAGTACTTC. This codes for CASSSDRGATYEQYF.

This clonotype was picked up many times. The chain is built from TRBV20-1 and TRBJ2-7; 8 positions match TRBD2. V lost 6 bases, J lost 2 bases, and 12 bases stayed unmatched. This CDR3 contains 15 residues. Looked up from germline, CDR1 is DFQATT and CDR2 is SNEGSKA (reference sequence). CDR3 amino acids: CSATRRGVSPYEQYF. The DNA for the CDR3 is TGCAGTGCCACGAGGCGGGGGGTGTCCCCCTACGAGCAGTACTTC.

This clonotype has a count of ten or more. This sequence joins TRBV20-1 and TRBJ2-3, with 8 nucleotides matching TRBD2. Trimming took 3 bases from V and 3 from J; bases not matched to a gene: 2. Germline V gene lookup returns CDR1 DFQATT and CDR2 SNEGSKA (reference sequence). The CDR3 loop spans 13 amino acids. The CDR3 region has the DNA TGCAGTGCTAGCGGGGGGGCAACAGATACGCAGTATTTT. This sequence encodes CSASGGATDTQYF.

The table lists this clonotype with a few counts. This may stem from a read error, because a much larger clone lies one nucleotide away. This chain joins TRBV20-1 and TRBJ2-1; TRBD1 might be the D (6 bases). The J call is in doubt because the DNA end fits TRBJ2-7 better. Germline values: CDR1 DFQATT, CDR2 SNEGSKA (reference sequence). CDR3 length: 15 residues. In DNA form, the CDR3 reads TGCAGTGCTAGAGATCCGGCAGGGGCATTCAATGAGCAGTACTTC. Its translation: CSARDPAGAFNEQYF.

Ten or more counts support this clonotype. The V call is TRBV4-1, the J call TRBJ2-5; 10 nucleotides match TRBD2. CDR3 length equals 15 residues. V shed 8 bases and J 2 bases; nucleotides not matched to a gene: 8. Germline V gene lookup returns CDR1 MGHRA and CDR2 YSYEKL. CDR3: CASRSSGGWQETQYF. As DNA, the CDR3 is TGCGCCAGCCGGTCTAGCGGGGGATGGCAAGAGACCCAGTACTTC.